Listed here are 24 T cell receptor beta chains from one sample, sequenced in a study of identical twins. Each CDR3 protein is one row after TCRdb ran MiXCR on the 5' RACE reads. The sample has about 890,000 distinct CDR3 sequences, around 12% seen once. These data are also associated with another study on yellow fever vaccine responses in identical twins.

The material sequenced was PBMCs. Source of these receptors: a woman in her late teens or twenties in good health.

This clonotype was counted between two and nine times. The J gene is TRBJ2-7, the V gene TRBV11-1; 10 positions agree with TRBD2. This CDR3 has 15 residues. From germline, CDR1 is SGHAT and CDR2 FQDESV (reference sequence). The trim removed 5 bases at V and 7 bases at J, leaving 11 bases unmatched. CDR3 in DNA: TGTGCCAGCAGCCCAGGGGCTAGCGGGAGTAAGGAGCAGTACTTC. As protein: CASSPGASGSKEQYF.

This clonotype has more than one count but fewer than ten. CDR3 in DNA: TGCAGTGCTTCATGGACAGTGCCCTACGAGCAGTACTTC. Translated: CSASWTVPYEQYF. J is TRBJ2-7 and V is TRBV20-1; possibly TRBD1 for D (6 bases). The CDR3 is 13 amino acids. Germline loops: CDR1 DFQATT, CDR2 SNEGSKA (reference sequence). The V end was cut by 5 bases, the J end by 2 bases, with 13 bases between.

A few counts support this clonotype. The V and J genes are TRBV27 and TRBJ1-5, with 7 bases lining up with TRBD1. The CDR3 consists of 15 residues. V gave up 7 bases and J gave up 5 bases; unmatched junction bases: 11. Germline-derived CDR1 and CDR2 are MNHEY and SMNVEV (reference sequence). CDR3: CASKRDRAIHQPQHF. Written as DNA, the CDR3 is TGTGCCAGCAAGAGGGACAGAGCAATACATCAGCCCCAGCATTTT.

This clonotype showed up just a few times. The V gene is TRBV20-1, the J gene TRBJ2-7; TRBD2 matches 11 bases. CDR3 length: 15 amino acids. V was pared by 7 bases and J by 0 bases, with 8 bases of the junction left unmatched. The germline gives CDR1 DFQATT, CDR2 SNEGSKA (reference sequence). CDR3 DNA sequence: TGCAGTGTCTCGACTAGCGGGACCAGCTCCTACGAGCAGTACTTC. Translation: CSVSTSGTSSYEQYF.

CDR3: CASNLGRTSGYNEQFF. The CDR3 DNA sequence: TGTGCCAGCAACTTGGGACGGACTAGCGGGTACAATGAGCAGTTCTTC. This chain joins TRBV11-2 and TRBJ2-1; 11 nucleotides match TRBD2. CDR3 length: 16 amino acids. The germline gives CDR1 SGHAT, CDR2 FQNNGV. V trimming: 7 bases; J trimming: 4 bases; junction bases outside the gene matches: 9.

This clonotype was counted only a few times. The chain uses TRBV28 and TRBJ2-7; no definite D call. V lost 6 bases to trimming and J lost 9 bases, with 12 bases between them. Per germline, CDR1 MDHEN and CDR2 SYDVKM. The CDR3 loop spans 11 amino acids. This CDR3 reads CASSTGFRQYV. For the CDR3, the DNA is TGTGCCAGCAGCACGGGCTTTAGGCAGTACGTC.

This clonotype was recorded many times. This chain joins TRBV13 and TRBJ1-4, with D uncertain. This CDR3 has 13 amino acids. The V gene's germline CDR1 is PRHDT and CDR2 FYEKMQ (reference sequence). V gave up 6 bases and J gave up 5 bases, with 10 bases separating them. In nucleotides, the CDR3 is TGTGCCAGCAGATTGACCTCAAATGAAAAACTGTTTTTT. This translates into CASRLTSNEKLFF.

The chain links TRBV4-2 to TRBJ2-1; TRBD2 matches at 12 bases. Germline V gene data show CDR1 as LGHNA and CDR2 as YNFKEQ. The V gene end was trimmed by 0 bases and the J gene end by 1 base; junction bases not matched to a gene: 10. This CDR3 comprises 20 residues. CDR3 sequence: CASSQDLSLAGGRSYNEQFF. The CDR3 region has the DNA TGTGCCAGCAGCCAAGATCTGAGTCTAGCGGGGGGGCGGTCCTACAATGAGCAGTTCTTC.

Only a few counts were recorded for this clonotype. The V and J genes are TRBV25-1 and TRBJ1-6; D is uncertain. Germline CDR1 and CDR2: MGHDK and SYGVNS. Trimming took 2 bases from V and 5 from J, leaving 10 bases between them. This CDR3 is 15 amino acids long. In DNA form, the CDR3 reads TGTGCCAGCAGTGAACCGACGGGTAATAATTCACCCCTCCACTTT. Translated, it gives CASSEPTGNNSPLHF.

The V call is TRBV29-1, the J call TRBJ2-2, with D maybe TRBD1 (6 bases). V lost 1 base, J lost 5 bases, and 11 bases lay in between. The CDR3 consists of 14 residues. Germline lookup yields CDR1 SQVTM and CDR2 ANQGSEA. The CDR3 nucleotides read TGCAGCGTTGAAGTGGGACACAGTACCGGGGAGCTGTTTTTT. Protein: CSVEVGHSTGELFF.

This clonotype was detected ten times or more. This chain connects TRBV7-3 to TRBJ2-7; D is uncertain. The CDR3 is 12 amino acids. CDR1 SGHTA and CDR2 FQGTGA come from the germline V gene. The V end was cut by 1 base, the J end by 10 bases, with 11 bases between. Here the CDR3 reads CASSLKGGTQYF. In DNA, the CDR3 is TGTGCCAGCAGCTTAAAGGGTGGTACACAGTACTTC.

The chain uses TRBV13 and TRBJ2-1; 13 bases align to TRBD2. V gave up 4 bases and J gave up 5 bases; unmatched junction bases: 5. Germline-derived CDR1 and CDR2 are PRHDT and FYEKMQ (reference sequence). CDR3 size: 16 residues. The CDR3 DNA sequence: TGTGCCAGCAGCTCCCGACTAGCGGGAGGAAACAATGAGCAGTTCTTC. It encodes CASSSRLAGGNNEQFF. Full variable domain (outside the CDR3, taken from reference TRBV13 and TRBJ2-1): AAGVIQSPRHLIKEKRETATLKCYPIPRHDTVYWYQQGPGQDPQFLISFYEKMQSDKGSIPDRFSAQQFSDYHSELNMSSLELGDSALYFCASSSRLAGGNNEQFFGPGTRLTVL.

The CDR3: CASSGTGRSGANVLTF. CDR3 DNA sequence: TGTGCCAGCTCAGGGACAGGCCGGTCTGGGGCCAACGTCCTGACTTTC. The V and J genes are TRBV14 and TRBJ2-6; 8 nucleotides align to TRBD1. The CDR3 is 16 amino acids. Germline V gives CDR1 SGHDN, CDR2 FVKESK. Losses at the gene ends were 8 bases for V and 1 base for J; bases not matched to a gene: 7.

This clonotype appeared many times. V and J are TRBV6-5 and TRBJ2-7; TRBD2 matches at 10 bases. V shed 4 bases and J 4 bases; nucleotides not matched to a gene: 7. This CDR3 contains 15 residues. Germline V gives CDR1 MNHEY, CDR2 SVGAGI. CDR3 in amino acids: CASSFSGRATYEQYF. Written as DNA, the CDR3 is TGTGCCAGCAGTTTCAGCGGGAGGGCCACGTACGAGCAGTACTTC.

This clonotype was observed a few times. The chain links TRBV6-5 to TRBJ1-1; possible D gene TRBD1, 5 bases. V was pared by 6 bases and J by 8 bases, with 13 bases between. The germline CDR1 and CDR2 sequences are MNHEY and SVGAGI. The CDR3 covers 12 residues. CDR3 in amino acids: CASSLDRVEAFF. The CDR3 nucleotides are TGTGCCAGCAGCCTCGACAGAGTCGAAGCTTTCTTT.

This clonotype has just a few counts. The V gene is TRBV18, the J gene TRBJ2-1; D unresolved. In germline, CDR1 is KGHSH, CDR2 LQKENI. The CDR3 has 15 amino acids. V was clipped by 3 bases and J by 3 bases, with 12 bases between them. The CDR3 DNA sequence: TGTGCCAGCTCACCTGAAGTGGCTAGCTACAATGAGCAGTTCTTC. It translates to CASSPEVASYNEQFF. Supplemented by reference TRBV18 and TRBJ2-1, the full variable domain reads NAGVMQNPRHLVRRRGQEARLRCSPMKGHSHVYWYRQLPEEGLKFMVYLQKENIIDESGMPKERFSAEFPKEGPSILRIQQVVRGDSAAYFCASSPEVASYNEQFFGPGTRLTVL.

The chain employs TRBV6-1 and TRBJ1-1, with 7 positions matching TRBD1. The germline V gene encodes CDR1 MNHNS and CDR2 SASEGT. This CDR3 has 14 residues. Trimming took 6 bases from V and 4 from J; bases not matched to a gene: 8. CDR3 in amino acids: CASSRQGLLTEAFF. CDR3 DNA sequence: TGTGCCAGCAGCCGACAGGGCCTTCTCACTGAAGCTTTCTTT.

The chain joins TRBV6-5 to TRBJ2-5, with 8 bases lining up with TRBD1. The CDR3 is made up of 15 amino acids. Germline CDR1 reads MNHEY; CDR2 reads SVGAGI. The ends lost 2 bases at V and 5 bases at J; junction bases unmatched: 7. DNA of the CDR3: TGTGCCAGCAGTTACAGGCAGGGGGCATCGGAGACCCAGTACTTC. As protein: CASSYRQGASETQYF.

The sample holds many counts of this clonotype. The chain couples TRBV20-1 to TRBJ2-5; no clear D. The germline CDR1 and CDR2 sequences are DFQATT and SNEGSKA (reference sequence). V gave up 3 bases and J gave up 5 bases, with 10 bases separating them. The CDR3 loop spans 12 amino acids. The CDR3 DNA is TGCAGTGCTAGGGATTCGCGGGAGACCCAGTACTTC. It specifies CSARDSRETQYF.

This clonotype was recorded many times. The CDR3 spells CASSLTEGEQFF. CDR3 DNA sequence: TGTGCCAGCAGCCTGACTGAGGGTGAGCAGTTCTTC. This chain links TRBV7-7 with TRBJ2-1, with D possibly TRBD2 on 5 matching bases. V was shortened by 5 bases and J by 9 bases, with 11 bases between the two germline ends. CDR1 and CDR2 (germline): SSHAT, FNYEAQ (reference sequence). The CDR3 loop spans 12 amino acids.

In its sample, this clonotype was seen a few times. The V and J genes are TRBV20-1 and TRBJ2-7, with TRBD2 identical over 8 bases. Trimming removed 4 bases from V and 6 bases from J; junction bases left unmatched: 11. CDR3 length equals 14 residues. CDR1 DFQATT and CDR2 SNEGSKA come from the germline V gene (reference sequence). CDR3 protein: CSATGGGAGGEQYV. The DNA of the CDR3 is TGCAGTGCTACGGGAGGGGGGGCTGGTGGCGAGCAGTACGTC.

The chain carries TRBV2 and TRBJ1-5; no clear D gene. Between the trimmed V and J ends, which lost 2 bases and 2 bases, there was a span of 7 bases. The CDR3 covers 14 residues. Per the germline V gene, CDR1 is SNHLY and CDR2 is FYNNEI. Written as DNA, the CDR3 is TGTGCCAGCAGTGAAATTGGGGGCAATCAGCCCCAGCATTTT. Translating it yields CASSEIGGNQPQHF.

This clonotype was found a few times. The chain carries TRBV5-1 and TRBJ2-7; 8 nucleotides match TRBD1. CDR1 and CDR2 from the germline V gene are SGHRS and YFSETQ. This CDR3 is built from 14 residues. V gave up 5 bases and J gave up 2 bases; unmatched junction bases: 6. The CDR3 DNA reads TGCGCCAGCAGACCCGGGACAGGTCCCTACGAGCAGTACTTC. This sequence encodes CASRPGTGPYEQYF.

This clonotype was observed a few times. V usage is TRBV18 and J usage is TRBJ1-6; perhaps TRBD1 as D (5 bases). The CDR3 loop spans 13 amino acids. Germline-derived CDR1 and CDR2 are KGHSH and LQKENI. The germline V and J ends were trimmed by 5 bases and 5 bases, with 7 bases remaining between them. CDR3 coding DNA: TGTGCCAGCTCAGGGGCAGATAATTCACCCCTCCACTTT. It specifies CASSGADNSPLHF.